Listed below are T cell receptor beta chains from one sample, sequenced in a study of OX40 agonist ivuxolimab in advanced cancers. The protocol was immunoSEQ multiplex PCR, while the TCRdb copy is restricted to in-frame clones and leaves out a portion. The sample lists more than 85,000 clones, about 80% occurring once. The sequencing here drew on CD4+ or CD8+ T cells sorted from blood, taken in a trial of the OX40 agonist ivuxolimab. The receptor set was obtained from an adult with an advanced solid tumor such as melanoma, head and neck, liver or kidney cancer. Both conserved end residues are part of each CDR3. D genes are given only for firm matches. Clone size is given for some rows only: seen once, a few or many times, or a class if the clone is expanded.

j_call | v_call | d_call | clone_size | cdr3_nt | cdr3_aa
TRBJ1-2 | TRBV5-1 | . | . | TGCGCCAGCAGCCCTGGACAGTCAGGTCCTAACTATGGCTACACCTTC | CASSPGQSGPNYGYTF
TRBJ2-7 | TRBV6-1 | . | . | TGTGCCAGCAGTGGACACCTTCGGCACGAGCAGTACTTC | CASSGHLRHEQYF
TRBJ1-2 | TRBV27 | TRBD1 | . | TGTGCCAGCAGTTCTTTAGACAGGGGCACCTATGGCTACACCTTC | CASSSLDRGTYGYTF
TRBJ2-7 | TRBV21-1 | . | . | TGTGCCAGCAGGCCCCGGGACAGTAGCCCCCTCGAGCAGTACTTC | CASRPRDSSPLEQYF
TRBJ1-5 | TRBV29-1 | . | . | TGCAGCGTTGTTCAGCGGGGTCAGCCCCAGCATTTT | CSVVQRGQPQHF
TRBJ2-1 | TRBV28 | TRBD1 | . | TGTGCCAGCAGAACAACCGGGACAGGGATCAATGAGCAGTTCTTC | CASRTTGTGINEQFF
TRBJ2-5 | TRBV28 | . | . | TGTGCCAGCAGGCGAAGGGGGGCGAAGACCCAGTACTTC | CASRRRGAKTQYF
TRBJ2-7 | TRBV6-1 | TRBD1 | . | TGTGCCAGCAGTTCCCAGGACAGGGCATACGAGCAGTACTTC | CASSSQDRAYEQYF
TRBJ1-4 | TRBV28 | . | once | TGTGCCAGCACCTCAACCCGTGAAAAACTGTTTTTT | CASTSTREKLFF
TRBJ1-2 | TRBV6-5 | . | . | TGTGCCAGCAGTTACTCTCGACAGGCCTATGGCTACACCTTC | CASSYSRQAYGYTF
TRBJ1-2 | TRBV7-2 | TRBD1 | . | TGTGCCAGCAAGCTGGGACAGTACTATGGCTACACCTTC | CASKLGQYYGYTF
TRBJ2-1 | TRBV15 | TRBD2 | . | TGTGCCACCAGCAGAGATTTCCTAGCGGGAGGGTACGAGCAGTTCTTC | CATSRDFLAGGYEQFF
TRBJ1-1 | TRBV7-3 | TRBD1 | . | TGTGCCAGCAGCTTATCCGGGACAGGCAACACTGAAGCTTTCTTT | CASSLSGTGNTEAFF
TRBJ1-4 | TRBV19 | . | . | TGTGCCAGCGGACAGTTCGTGAGGGAAAAACTGTTTTTT | CASGQFVREKLFF
TRBJ2-7 | TRBV18 | TRBD1 | . | TGTGCCAGCTCCGCTACAGGGGCTTACGAGCAGTACTTC | CASSATGAYEQYF
TRBJ2-5 | TRBV5-1 | . | . | TGCGCCAGCAGCCCCGGGACGGGCCGGAGTAAGACCCAGTACTTC | CASSPGTGRSKTQYF
TRBJ2-7 | TRBV11-2 | . | . | TGTGCCAGCAGCTTAGATCTTAACACCTACGAGCAGTACTTC | CASSLDLNTYEQYF
TRBJ2-7 | TRBV21-1 | . | . | TGTGCCAGCAGCCCGGAGGGTTTGCAGGAGTCCTACGAGCAGTACTTC | CASSPEGLQESYEQYF
TRBJ2-1 | TRBV9 | . | once | TGTGCCAGCAGCGAAAGAAGTTCCTACAATGAGCAGTTCTTC | CASSERSSYNEQFF
TRBJ2-2 | TRBV7-2 | . | . | TGTGCCAGCAGCTCCCGGGTAGGAGGGGGCTACACCGGGGAGCTGTTTTTT | CASSSRVGGGYTGELFF
TRBJ1-1 | TRBV5-1 | . | . | TGCGCCAGCAGCTTGGGGTTCGGGCGGGCTTCAACTGAAGCTTTCTTT | CASSLGFGRASTEAFF
TRBJ1-4 | TRBV30 | . | . | TGTGCCTGGAACCGGGGAAAAGGTGAAAAACTGTTTTTT | CAWNRGKGEKLFF
TRBJ2-1 | TRBV6-1 | . | few | TGTGCCACCAGGGAGGCAGGGGCTGAGCAGTTCTTC | CATREAGAEQFF
TRBJ1-1 | TRBV27 | . | . | TGTGCCAGCAGTTTATTGGGGCAGGGTAACACTGAAGCTTTCTTT | CASSLLGQGNTEAFF
TRBJ2-3 | TRBV7-3 | . | . | TGTGCCAGCAGCTTAGGCGGGATCAGCACAGATACGCAGTATTTT | CASSLGGISTDTQYF
TRBJ1-2 | TRBV5-1 | . | . | TGCGCCAGCAGCTCATCAATTCAGGGGACCTATGGCTACACCTTC | CASSSSIQGTYGYTF
TRBJ2-7 | TRBV29-1 | . | . | TGCAGCGTTGGGACAGCAACCTACGAGCAGTACTTC | CSVGTATYEQYF
TRBJ2-3 | TRBV7-2 | . | . | TGTGCCAGCAGCTTGCACACCCTCACAGATACGCAGTATTTT | CASSLHTLTDTQYF
TRBJ1-1 | TRBV19 | . | . | TGTGCCAGTACCTCGAGGGGGGGGCATGAAGCTTTCTTT | CASTSRGGHEAFF
TRBJ2-1 | TRBV25-1 | . | . | TGTGCCAGCAGACCCGCTAGCGAAGGGGGTAATGAGCAGTTCTTC | CASRPASEGGNEQFF
TRBJ1-2 | TRBV4-2 | . | once | TGTGCCAGCAGCCAAGATGAGGGGCTAGGAGGCTACACCTTC | CASSQDEGLGGYTF
TRBJ1-2 | TRBV29-1 | . | . | TGCAGCGTTCTTTTGCGAGGGGAGGGTAATGGCTACACCTTC | CSVLLRGEGNGYTF
TRBJ2-3 | TRBV6-4 | TRBD1 | . | TGTGCCAGCAGTACCGGGACAGGCACAGATACGCAGTATTTT | CASSTGTGTDTQYF
TRBJ2-2 | TRBV6-5 | . | . | TGTGCCAGCAGCCCTATTCGGGAAGGCGGGGAGCTGTTTTTT | CASSPIREGGELFF
TRBJ2-5 | TRBV5-6 | TRBD2 | . | TGTGCCAGCAGCTTGGAAACTAGCGGGGGTTCGGGAGAGACCCAGTACTTC | CASSLETSGGSGETQYF
TRBJ2-7 | TRBV6-4 | . | . | TGTGCCAGCATGGGGGGCAAATACGAGCAGTACTTC | CASMGGKYEQYF
TRBJ2-7 | TRBV19 | . | . | TGTGCCAGTAGAGGGAAGACAGGCCCCCTCGAGCAGTACTTC | CASRGKTGPLEQYF
TRBJ2-3 | TRBV11-2 | TRBD2 | . | TGTGCCAGCAGCTCCGGCGGGGGGGGCACAGATACGCAGTATTTT | CASSSGGGGTDTQYF
TRBJ2-1 | TRBV5-1 | . | . | TGCGCCAGCAGCTTGGTGGGCAACCCCAATGAGCAGTTCTTC | CASSLVGNPNEQFF
TRBJ2-7 | TRBV6-1 | . | once | TGTGCCAGCAGTGAAGCCGTTTTTTCCCCGGGAGCGAAATTC | CASSEAVFSPGAKF
TRBJ1-3 | TRBV4-1 | TRBD1 | once | TGCGCCAGCAGCCAAGTAGGACAGGGTCCTGGAAACACCATATATTTT | CASSQVGQGPGNTIYF
TRBJ1-1 | TRBV18 | . | few | TGTGCCAGCTCACCACGGGTGAACACTGAAGCTTTCTTT | CASSPRVNTEAFF
TRBJ2-2 | TRBV27 | TRBD1 | . | TGTGCCAGCAGTTTGTCAAGGACAGGCATAATGAACACCGGGGAGCTGTTTTTT | CASSLSRTGIMNTGELFF
TRBJ1-2 | TRBV5-1 | . | few | TGCGCCAGCAGCTTGGCGGGGGTTAGTACGGGATCGTATGGCTACACCTTC | CASSLAGVSTGSYGYTF
TRBJ2-2 | TRBV11-3 | . | . | TGTGCCAGCAGCTTCGGCAGTAACACCGGGGAGCTGTTTTTT | CASSFGSNTGELFF
TRBJ1-4 | TRBV27 | TRBD1 | . | TGTGCCAGCAGTTACTCAGGGGGGAGTGAAAAACTGTTTTTT | CASSYSGGSEKLFF
TRBJ2-2 | TRBV7-6 | . | few | TGTGCCAGCAGCTTAAGGAGGGGGGGCGACACCGGGGAGCTGTTTTTT | CASSLRRGGDTGELFF
TRBJ1-2 | TRBV6-1 | . | . | TGTGCCAGCAGTGAAGCGTTGGGGGTTCGGAGCTACACCTTC | CASSEALGVRSYTF
TRBJ2-2 | TRBV4-1 | TRBD1 | . | TGCGCCAGCAGCAAAAGCGAAAGGGGGCGCGATACCGGGGAGCTGTTTTTT | CASSKSERGRDTGELFF
TRBJ2-7 | TRBV29-1 | . | . | TGCAGCGTTGAGGTGGGGAGAAACGAGCAGTACTTC | CSVEVGRNEQYF
TRBJ2-7 | TRBV28 | . | . | TGTGCCAGCAGTTTCGTGGGGTCGGGGGCAGGAGAGCAGTACTTC | CASSFVGSGAGEQYF
TRBJ1-4 | TRBV6-6 | TRBD1 | . | TGTGCCACAGGACAGGACTTGGAACTGTTTTTT | CATGQDLELFF
TRBJ2-2 | TRBV7-2 | TRBD1 | . | TGTGCCAGCAGCTTCGCCGGGACAGCGAACACCGGGGAGCTGTTTTTT | CASSFAGTANTGELFF
TRBJ2-4 | TRBV18 | . | . | TGTGCCAGCTCACAAGACAGCCCTGTAGCCAAAAACATTCAGTACTTC | CASSQDSPVAKNIQYF
TRBJ1-4 | TRBV19 | . | . | TGTGCCAGTAGGAAGGGAACTAATGAAAAACTGTTTTTT | CASRKGTNEKLFF
TRBJ2-3 | TRBV4-2 | . | . | TGTGCCAGCAGCCAAGAACCGGGGTCTAGCACAGATACGCAGTATTTT | CASSQEPGSSTDTQYF
TRBJ2-3 | TRBV7-2 | . | . | TGTGCCAGCAGTAAGACGGATCTTAGCACAGATACGCAGTATTTT | CASSKTDLSTDTQYF
TRBJ2-4 | TRBV18 | TRBD1 | . | TGTGCCAGCTCACCCATCCTGAAGAGGACAGGGGACATTCAGTACTTC | CASSPILKRTGDIQYF